This section outlines one T cell receptor (beta chain) sequence together with its context. Using the 5' RACE reads, TCRdb records one entry per CDR3 protein without DNA. This sample contains some 200,000 distinct CDR3 sequences. The CDR3 spans 16 residues. The germline V gene encodes CDR1 SGHTS and CDR2 YDEGEE. The entry originates in a study of monozygotic twins with inflammatory bowel disease. This chain connects TRBV5-8 to TRBJ2-3; the D gene TCRdb calls, TRBD2, cannot be checked with no DNA. The origin of this receptor is a human donor with ulcerative colitis or Crohn's disease, or a healthy co-twin of an affected twin (not recorded which). Source material: blood. CDR3 in amino acids: CASSSETSGAGDTQYF.